What follows are 28 T cell receptor beta chains derived from one specimen sequenced in a study of CD8 T cells in ankylosing spondylitis (dated by TCRdb to the late 2010s). Here is what the overall study found, with its caveats: A TCR beta motif of several highly homologous amino acid variants appeared characteristic of blood from ankylosing spondylitis patients.

Their antigen targets remain unknown. Library preparation was by 5' RACE. Sequencing took place on an Illumina HiSeq 2500. Using fastp trimming at Q25 and MiXCR clonotype assembly, TCRdb reanalyzed the public sequencing data and kept in-frame beta chains. One record per CDR3 amino acid sequence lists the most common genes and DNA. The sample table lists fewer than 400,000 distinct CDR3 sequences, around 20% of them with a count of one. Roughly 16% of the sample is taken by the ten largest. The sequenced sample consisted of blood, either unsorted or a sorted T cell fraction (not recorded which). These receptors were taken from a male donor with ankylosing spondylitis.

The rearrangement joins TRBV24-1 to TRBJ1-5, with a possible D match to TRBD1 (5 bases). This CDR3 region has 15 residues. Per the germline V gene, CDR1 is KGHDR and CDR2 is SFDVKD. The V end lost 7 bases, the J end lost 0 bases, and 12 bases lay between the germline ends. This CDR3 is CATSRTPYSNQPQHF. The CDR3 nucleotides read TGTGCCACCAGCCGGACACCGTATAGCAATCAGCCCCAGCATTTT.

The V call is TRBV11-3, the J call TRBJ2-1; D is undetermined. Germline CDR1 and CDR2: SGHNT and YENEEA. The CDR3 extends over 13 amino acids. V shed 5 bases and J shed 7 bases, with 12 bases lying between them. CDR3 DNA sequence: TGTGCCAGCAGCCCCCGACGAAGGAATGAGCAGTTCTTC. Protein: CASSPRRRNEQFF.

A few counts support this clonotype. The rearrangement uses TRBV29-1 and TRBJ2-7, with D perhaps given as TRBD1 or TRBD2 (5 bases each). There are 13 residues in the CDR3. The germline V gene has CDR1 SQVTM and CDR2 ANQGSEA. V lost 4 bases, J lost 0 bases, and 10 bases lay in between. The CDR3 spells CSVVEGTSYEQYF. Written as DNA, the CDR3 is TGCAGCGTTGTTGAGGGGACCTCCTACGAGCAGTACTTC.

The sample holds a few counts of this clonotype. The genes are TRBV5-1 and TRBJ2-3; 8 nucleotides agree with TRBD2. The J segment lost 4 bases and the V segment lost 4 bases, leaving 5 bases of the junction unmatched. In germline, CDR1 is SGHRS, CDR2 YFSETQ. The CDR3 covers 14 residues. The CDR3 bases are TGCGCCAGCAGCAGAAGCGGGAGCGCAGATACGCAGTATTTT. It is translated as CASSRSGSADTQYF.

V and J are TRBV12-3 or TRBV12-4 and TRBJ2-7, with 7 bases fitting TRBD1. The CDR3 is 19 residues long. Losses at the gene ends were 4 bases for V and 0 bases for J; bases not matched to a gene: 18. The CDR3 region is CASSSDRAYFRSSSYEQYF. DNA of the CDR3: TGTGCCAGCAGTTCAGACAGGGCATATTTTCGTTCCAGCTCCTACGAGCAGTACTTC.

The J gene is TRBJ1-1, the V gene TRBV28; D gene uncertain. The CDR3 is 17 residues long. Germline V gene lookup returns CDR1 MDHEN and CDR2 SYDVKM. With 3 bases removed from V and 1 base from J, the gap between germline ends came to 18 bases. The CDR3 bases are TGTGCCAGCAGTTTGAGAAGGGCCCCGGGAGGGAACACTGAAGCTTTCTTT. Residues: CASSLRRAPGGNTEAFF. Supplemented by reference TRBV28 and TRBJ1-1, the full variable domain reads DVKVTQSSRYLVKRTGEKVFLECVQDMDHENMFWYRQDPGLGLRLIYFSYDVKMKEKGDIPEGYSVSREKKERFSLILESASTNQTSMYLCASSLRRAPGGNTEAFFGQGTRLTVV.

The chain employs TRBV20-1 and TRBJ2-7; 7 bases match TRBD2. V lost 4 bases and J lost 4; bases outside the gene matches: 4. This CDR3 comprises 12 residues. Germline V gives CDR1 DFQATT, CDR2 SNEGSKA (reference sequence). This CDR3 reads CSAIAGGYEQYF. The CDR3 DNA follows: TGCAGTGCTATAGCGGGTGGATACGAGCAGTACTTC.

This clonotype has a handful of counts. The chain combines TRBV9 with TRBJ1-6; 7 bases line up with TRBD1. This CDR3 spans 15 amino acids. The germline V gene has CDR1 SGDLS and CDR2 YYNGEE. J lost 4 bases, V lost 4 bases, and 5 bases had no gene match. In DNA form, the CDR3 reads TGTGCCAGCAGCCAGACAGGGACGTATAATTCACCCCTCCACTTT. This gives the protein CASSQTGTYNSPLHF.

Many counts were recorded for this clonotype. This chain links TRBV28 with TRBJ2-1; TRBD2 agrees at 16 bases. With V trimmed by 6 bases and J by 1 base, 12 bases remained unmatched. This CDR3 has 20 amino acids. Germline CDR1 is MDHEN and CDR2 is SYDVKM. In DNA, the CDR3 is TGTGCCAGCAGCCGGGGACTAGCGGGAGGGCCAGGGTGGTCCTACAATGAGCAGTTCTTC. Its translation: CASSRGLAGGPGWSYNEQFF.

The rearrangement joins TRBV13 to TRBJ2-1; D perhaps matches TRBD1 (6 bases). V was trimmed by 6 bases and J by 5 bases, leaving 17 bases between them. From germline, CDR1 is PRHDT and CDR2 FYEKMQ (reference sequence). The CDR3 runs 15 residues. The CDR3 sequence is CASSPAGTHNNEQFF. In nucleotides, the CDR3 is TGTGCCAGCAGTCCTGCCGGGACACACAACAATGAGCAGTTCTTC.

V gene TRBV7-3 combines with J gene TRBJ2-7, with D perhaps TRBD2 (7 bases). Germline V gene sequence: CDR1 SGHTA, CDR2 FQGTGA. Trimming removed 5 bases from V and 6 bases from J, with 20 bases in between. The CDR3 has 15 residues. Here the CDR3 DNA reads TGTGCCAGCAGCCCCCAGGGAGGGGGAATGGGCGAGCAGTACTTC. It is translated as CASSPQGGGMGEQYF.

The chain combines TRBV20-1 with TRBJ2-2; no reliable D call. Germline lookup yields CDR1 DFQATT and CDR2 SNEGSKA (reference sequence). This CDR3 region has 14 residues. The V end was cut by 0 bases, the J end by 0 bases, with 5 bases between. The CDR3 reads CSARERTNTGELFF. In nucleotides, the CDR3 is TGCAGTGCTAGAGAGCGTACGAACACCGGGGAGCTGTTTTTT.

This clonotype was recorded at least ten times. The CDR3 loop is CASSLRPNEQFF. In DNA, the CDR3 is TGTGCCAGCAGCCTCCGACCCAATGAGCAGTTCTTC. V is TRBV11-2 and J is TRBJ2-1, with D unresolved. Germline CDR1 reads SGHAT; CDR2 reads FQNNGV. CDR3 length: 12 amino acids. Between the trimmed V and J ends, which lost 5 bases and 6 bases, there was a span of 8 bases.

This chain connects TRBV3-1 to TRBJ2-2; 14 bases fit TRBD2. The junction had 7 bases not matched to a gene; V was cut back by 3 bases and J by 4 bases. Germline loops: CDR1 LGHDT, CDR2 YNNKEL (reference sequence). The CDR3 runs to 18 residues. CDR3 DNA: TGTGCCAGCAGCCATCAACCGGGACTAGCGGGAGTCACCGGGGAGCTGTTTTTT. Translating it yields CASSHQPGLAGVTGELFF.

The chain uses TRBV20-1 and TRBJ2-7, with D possibly TRBD2 on 6 matching bases. Germline loops: CDR1 DFQATT, CDR2 SNEGSKA (reference sequence). The CDR3 spans 17 residues. The V gene lost 0 bases and the J gene lost 0 bases, with 18 bases spanning the gap. CDR3 in amino acids: CSARESLEGGGSYEQYF. CDR3 DNA sequence: TGCAGTGCTAGAGAATCATTGGAGGGCGGTGGCTCCTACGAGCAGTACTTC.

This clonotype was observed a few times. The gene calls are TRBV5-1 and TRBJ1-1, with D maybe TRBD1 (6 bases). Germline V gene lookup returns CDR1 SGHRS and CDR2 YFSETQ. This CDR3 region has 14 residues. V dropped 2 bases and J dropped 10 bases, with 18 bases sitting between them. The CDR3 nucleotides read TGCGCCAGCAGCTTAGGGGGGGATTTTTTTTTAGCTTTCTTT. Its translation is CASSLGGDFFLAFF.

The gene calls are TRBV4-3 and TRBJ1-5; D may be TRBD1 (5 bases). Trimming shortened V by 1 base and J by 3 bases, and 19 bases separated the two germline ends. The CDR3 contains 18 residues. The germline CDR1 and CDR2 sequences are LGHNA and YSLEER. Here the CDR3 reads CASSQGGPGNWDNQPQHF. The DNA for the CDR3 is TGCGCCAGCAGCCAAGGAGGCCCAGGGAATTGGGACAATCAGCCCCAGCATTTT.

The chain has TRBV4-1 and TRBJ2-2; 14 bases line up with TRBD2. Trimming at V came to 3 bases and at J to 4 bases, leaving 13 bases not matched to a gene. The CDR3 is made up of 20 amino acids. CDR1 is MGHRA and CDR2 is YSYEKL in the germline V gene. Here the CDR3 DNA reads TGCGCCAGCAGCCACGTACCCGGGACTAGCGGGAGTACGGTCACCGGGGAGCTGTTTTTT. Its protein product is CASSHVPGTSGSTVTGELFF.

The V gene is TRBV5-1, the J gene TRBJ2-5, with no clear D. The CDR3 is 13 residues long. The V gene lost 0 bases and the J gene lost 1 base, with 4 bases spanning the gap. Germline CDR1 SGHRS, CDR2 YFSETQ. As DNA, the CDR3 is TGCGCCAGCAGCTTGGCCACCCAAGAGACCCAGTACTTC. Translating it yields CASSLATQETQYF.

This clonotype appeared many times. The chain employs TRBV29-1 and TRBJ2-1; 7 bases fit TRBD2. V lost 7 bases, J lost 3 bases, and 18 bases stayed unmatched. Germline V CDR1 and CDR2: SQVTM, ANQGSEA. The CDR3 runs 17 residues. DNA for the CDR3: TGCAGCGCCCCCCCGGCGGGGGTTGAGGGATTCTACAATGAGCAGTTCTTC. Translated: CSAPPAGVEGFYNEQFF.

This clonotype was picked up a small number of times. The CDR3 nucleotides read TGTGCCAGCAGCCAACGACCCCTCGTCACCGAGCAGTACTTC. Translating gives CASSQRPLVTEQYF. The chain couples TRBV28 to TRBJ2-7; D unresolved. The germline V gene encodes CDR1 MDHEN and CDR2 SYDVKM. The CDR3 extends over 14 amino acids. V was trimmed by 6 bases and J by 6 bases, leaving 18 bases between them.

This clonotype occurred a few times. DNA for the CDR3: TGTGCCAGCCGCCACTCGGGACTAGCTTCAGATACGCAGTATTTT. Its translation is CASRHSGLASDTQYF. The genes are TRBV7-9 and TRBJ2-3; 9 nucleotides agree with TRBD2. The CDR3 contains 15 residues. The germline gives CDR1 SEHNR, CDR2 FQNEAQ (reference sequence). J gave up 4 bases and V 8 bases, and 10 bases lay outside the gene matches.

CDR3 loop: CASGGQGLSSGNTIYF. The DNA for the CDR3 is TGTGCCAGCGGGGGACAGGGACTGAGCTCTGGAAACACCATATATTTT. The V call is TRBV11-2, the J call TRBJ1-3; 9 bases are shared with TRBD1. Germline V gene sequence: CDR1 SGHAT, CDR2 FQNNGV. The CDR3 is 16 amino acids. V gave up 8 bases and J gave up 0 bases; unmatched junction bases: 8.

The rearrangement links TRBV3-1 to TRBJ2-7; D may be TRBD2 (6 bases). V lost 8 bases and J 3 bases, leaving 17 bases between the germline ends. This CDR3 is 14 amino acids long. Germline V gene sequence: CDR1 LGHDT, CDR2 YNNKEL (reference sequence). CDR3 in DNA: TGTGCCAGCGCCCCTTACGGGAGTGTCTACGAGCAGTACTTC. Translating gives CASAPYGSVYEQYF.

The chain carries TRBV28 and TRBJ2-1; D is possibly TRBD2 (6 bases). V lost 7 bases and J 8 bases, leaving 27 bases between the germline ends. The germline gives CDR1 MDHEN, CDR2 SYDVKM. This CDR3 spans 17 amino acids. In DNA form, the CDR3 reads TGTGCCAGCACCTCCGTTTGGGGAGGACGAACCCCTCATGAGCAGTTCTTC. Its protein is CASTSVWGGRTPHEQFF.

This chain joins TRBV14 and TRBJ2-4; TRBD1 or TRBD2 may be the D gene (5 bases each). Germline CDR1 is SGHDN and CDR2 is FVKESK. CDR3 length: 13 amino acids. V was cut by 0 bases and J by 13 bases, with 13 bases left in between. CDR3: CASSQDLGTWQYF. The DNA for the CDR3 is TGTGCCAGCAGCCAAGATCTGGGGACGTGGCAGTACTTC.

The chain links TRBV25-1 to TRBJ2-7, with 10 nucleotides matching TRBD1. In germline, CDR1 is MGHDK, CDR2 SYGVNS. V lost 6 bases, J lost 3 bases, and 2 bases stayed unmatched. The CDR3 is 13 amino acids. CDR3 region: CASRGQGIYEQYF. The CDR3 DNA reads as TGTGCCAGCAGGGGACAGGGGATCTACGAGCAGTACTTC.

The chain joins TRBV12-3 or TRBV12-4 to TRBJ2-3; TRBD2 matches at 9 bases. The V segment lost 3 bases and the J segment 2 bases; nucleotides outside the gene matches: 9. The CDR3 covers 17 residues. In DNA form, the CDR3 reads TGTGCCAGCAGTTTTCCGTTAACGGGACTAGCCACAGATACGCAGTATTTT. Its translation: CASSFPLTGLATDTQYF.